This T cell receptor (beta chain) was sequenced during a study of blood T cell repertoires in COVID-19. Original data processing: Using reference gene primer amplification, nucleated cell counts were estimated. Method: immunoSEQ multiplex PCR; TCRdb's copy keeps in-frame clones and lacks some. V, J and clone size were drawn from that table, and D and trimming were deduced from the DNA. The sample has 200,000 to 300,000 clones, approximately 83% seen once. The germline V gene has CDR1 KGHSH and CDR2 LQKENI. Trimming cost V 0 bases and J 7 bases, with 8 bases left between them. The CDR3 is made up of 13 amino acids.

The source of this sequence is a human donor in a cohort sampled during active COVID-19. The chain recombines TRBV18 with TRBJ2-3; D uncertain. The sequenced material came from peripheral blood. CDR3 DNA sequence: TGTGCCAGCTCACCACCGTCCTTAAATACGCAGTATTTT. Amino acid sequence: CASSPPSLNTQYF.